Below, 20 T cell receptor beta chains from the same sample are listed, as sequenced in a study of cytomegalovirus exposure and HLA in healthy donors. The PCR employed 60 Vbeta primers together with 13 Jbeta primers. Data came from immunoSEQ multiplex PCR; TCRdb stores just in-frame clones and leaves some out. The sample shows about 170,000 clones, more than 70% of them seen only once. Sequenced input: PBMCs. These receptors came from a woman in her forties or fifties in good health and CMV-seropositive.

This chain uses TRBV5-5 with TRBJ1-1; 7 bases are shared with TRBD1. The trim removed 3 bases at V and 3 bases at J, leaving 2 bases unmatched. The germline gives CDR1 SGHKS, CDR2 YYEKEE (reference sequence). The CDR3 covers 13 residues. The CDR3 here is CASSSGGYTEAFF. The CDR3 coding sequence is TGTGCCAGCAGCTCAGGGGGGTACACTGAAGCTTTCTTT.

In regard to this clone: One junction end does not reproduce the germline sequence, and a read error may be involved. The chain carries TRBV7-7 and TRBJ2-2; D possibly corresponds to TRBD2 (7 bases). CDR1 is SSHAT and CDR2 is FNYEAQ in the germline V gene (reference sequence). The CDR3 is made up of 16 amino acids. CDR3 residues: CASSLVAGANTGELFF. CDR3 DNA: TGTGCTAGCAGCTTAGTCGCGGGGGCAAACACCGGGGAGCTGTTTTTT.

The sample holds one count of this clone. The rearrangement joins TRBV5-5 to TRBJ1-1; D gene ambiguous. The CDR3 length is 14 residues. Germline V gives CDR1 SGHKS, CDR2 YYEKEE (reference sequence). V was clipped by 3 bases and J by 0 bases, with 9 bases between them. The CDR3 nucleotides are TGTGCCAGCAGCTCACGGTCGTTGAACACTGAAGCTTTCTTT. Protein: CASSSRSLNTEAFF.

The V gene is TRBV20-1, the J gene TRBJ1-1, with no clear D. The CDR3 extends over 11 amino acids. CDR1 is DFQATT, CDR2 SNEGSKA, per germline (reference sequence). The V and J ends lost 7 bases and 6 bases respectively, with 12 bases between them. CDR3 sequence: CSVSGNAEAFF. Here the CDR3 DNA reads TGCAGTGTATCGGGTAACGCTGAAGCTTTCTTT.

This clone was seen only once. The V call is TRBV7-3, the J call TRBJ2-1, with 7 bases matching TRBD1. The CDR3 covers 15 residues. The ends lost 5 bases at V and 4 bases at J; junction bases unmatched: 8. The germline gives CDR1 SGHTA, CDR2 FQGTGA. CDR3 residues: CASSQPGTAYNEQFF. The CDR3 DNA sequence: TGTGCCAGCAGCCAGCCCGGGACAGCTTACAATGAGCAGTTCTTC.

The chain couples TRBV7-2 to TRBJ2-1, with 11 bases that match TRBD1. The CDR3 is 14 amino acids. CDR1 is SGHTA, CDR2 FQGNSA, per germline. The V segment lost 5 bases and the J segment 4 bases; nucleotides outside the gene matches: 1. This CDR3 reads CASSGQGAYNEQFF. CDR3 DNA sequence: TGTGCCAGCAGCGGACAGGGGGCATACAATGAGCAGTTCTTC.

This sequence joins TRBV27 and TRBJ1-5; D uncertain. Germline loops: CDR1 MNHEY, CDR2 SMNVEV (reference sequence). This CDR3 comprises 14 residues. V lost 3 bases to trimming and J lost 3 bases, with 9 bases between them. The chain's CDR3 is CASSFEGINQPQHF. CDR3 bases: TGTGCCAGCAGTTTTGAGGGAATCAATCAGCCCCAGCATTTT.

On this clone itself: Other DNA sequences of this sample code for an identical CDR3. V is TRBV6-4 and J is TRBJ2-1; the match to TRBD2 covers 10 bases. This CDR3 has 14 amino acids. V shed 8 bases, J shed 3 bases, and the junction held 4 bases outside the gene matches. CDR1 is MRHNA, CDR2 SNTAGT, per germline. The CDR3 protein is CASSPSGSYNEQFF. CDR3 bases: TGTGCCAGCTCGCCTAGCGGGAGCTACAATGAGCAGTTCTTC.

The V call is TRBV9, the J call TRBJ1-4; maybe TRBD1 (5 bases). V was trimmed by 0 bases and J by 1 base, leaving 13 bases between them. Germline assignment: CDR1 SGDLS and CDR2 YYNGEE. CDR3 length: 17 amino acids. The CDR3: CASSVGPGQITNEKLFF. Written as DNA, the CDR3 is TGTGCCAGCAGCGTAGGCCCAGGGCAGATAACTAATGAAAAACTGTTTTTT.

This chain links TRBV5-1 with TRBJ2-3, with 8 bases lining up with TRBD2. J gave up 2 bases and V 4 bases, and 3 bases lay outside the gene matches. This CDR3 is 14 amino acids long. The germline V gene has CDR1 SGHRS and CDR2 YFSETQ. CDR3 DNA sequence: TGCGCCAGCAGCCCCGGGGGGGACACAGATACGCAGTATTTT. The encoded protein is CASSPGGDTDTQYF.

The chain couples TRBV9 to TRBJ2-2; D is uncertain. The germline V and J ends were trimmed by 0 bases and 6 bases, with 9 bases remaining between them. Germline V CDR1 and CDR2: SGDLS, YYNGEE. This CDR3 contains 14 residues. As DNA, the CDR3 is TGTGCCAGCAGCGTAGAACTGCTCTCCGGGGAGCTGTTTTTT. It specifies CASSVELLSGELFF.

The J gene is TRBJ2-7, the V gene TRBV29-1, with 7 bases matching TRBD2. Germline V gene data show CDR1 as SQVTM and CDR2 as ANQGSEA. The CDR3 consists of 12 residues. The CDR3 region has the DNA TGCAGTCTGGGGGAGGGGTCCTACGAGCAGTACTTC. Its translation: CSLGEGSYEQYF.

The V call is TRBV7-3, the J call TRBJ2-3; 14 nucleotides line up with TRBD2. CDR1 is SGHTA and CDR2 is FQGTGA in the germline V gene. The J segment lost 0 bases and the V segment lost 6 bases, leaving 11 bases of the junction unmatched. This CDR3 has 19 amino acids. Here the CDR3 reads CASSSRGTSGSFSTDTQYF. CDR3 nucleotides: TGTGCCAGCAGTTCGAGAGGGACTAGCGGGAGCTTTAGCACAGATACGCAGTATTTT.

The V call is TRBV6-6, the J call TRBJ2-3; a weak D match, TRBD1 (5 bases). CDR3 length: 15 amino acids. The germline gives CDR1 MNHNY, CDR2 SVGAGI (reference sequence). The V end was cut by 0 bases, the J end by 2 bases, with 9 bases between. The DNA for the CDR3 is TGTGCCAGCAGTTACTCCGCAGGGCACACAGATACGCAGTATTTT. This codes for CASSYSAGHTDTQYF.

This sequence joins TRBV7-2 and TRBJ2-5; D possibly corresponds to TRBD2 (5 bases). TRBJ2-7 explains the end of the DNA better; the J call may be wrong. The CDR3 length is 15 residues. Germline V gene sequence: CDR1 SGHTA, CDR2 FQGNSA. CDR3 sequence reads: CASSPTGSGHYEQYF. CDR3 coding DNA: TGTGCCAGCAGCCCCACGGGGAGCGGTCACTACGAGCAGTACTTC.

This rearrangement joins TRBV7-2 to TRBJ1-1, with TRBD1 identical over 7 bases. The CDR3 has 15 amino acids. The V segment lost 1 base and the J segment 2 bases; nucleotides outside the gene matches: 4. CDR1 is SGHTA and CDR2 is FQGNSA in the germline V gene. DNA for the CDR3: TGTGCCAGCAGCTTAGGAGGACAGGCCAACACTGAAGCTTTCTTT. Translated: CASSLGGQANTEAFF.

The rearrangement uses TRBV7-9 and TRBJ2-3; 8 bases agree with TRBD2. This CDR3 region has 14 residues. The trim removed 5 bases at V and 1 base at J, leaving 2 bases unmatched. CDR1 and CDR2 (germline): SEHNR, FQNEAQ (reference sequence). CDR3 sequence (DNA): TGTGCCAGCAGCCGAGCGGGGGGCACAGATACGCAGTATTTT. Translation: CASSRAGGTDTQYF.

This clone was recorded only once. The junction departs from the called germline gene at one end, perhaps through a read error. The CDR3 coding sequence is TGTTCCAGCAGCTTACCCGACAGGGGAGGGGAGGCTTTCTTT. This encodes CSSSLPDRGGEAFF. J is TRBJ1-1 and V is TRBV7-9, with TRBD1 matching 8 bases. CDR3 length: 14 amino acids. Germline V CDR1 and CDR2: SEHNR, FQNEAQ (reference sequence).

The rearrangement links TRBV5-1 to TRBJ2-5; TRBD1 aligns across 8 bases. The length of the CDR3 is 14 residues. With 5 bases clipped from V and 3 bases from J, the junction kept 6 bases outside the gene matches. Germline values: CDR1 SGHRS, CDR2 YFSETQ. This chain's CDR3 is CASSLPGGEETQYF. The CDR3 region has the DNA TGCGCCAGCAGTCTCCCAGGGGGCGAAGAGACCCAGTACTTC.

V gene TRBV10-2 combines with J gene TRBJ1-4; 11 bases are a match to TRBD1. Trimming removed 6 bases from V and 8 bases from J; junction bases left unmatched: 11. Germline values: CDR1 WSHSY, CDR2 SAAADI. The CDR3 runs to 16 residues. The CDR3 region has the DNA TGCGCCAGCAGGTCAACCCGGACAGGGGGCGGGGAAAAACTGTTTTTT. Translating gives CASRSTRTGGGEKLFF.